This is a list of T cell receptor beta chains from one sample in a study of control samples from healthy donors and cancer patients. Profiled with immunoSEQ multiplex PCR; TCRdb holds only in-frame clones, not every one. This table has tens of thousands of clones, roughly 95% appearing once. The sample taken for sequencing was blood. The receptors derive from a man aged 25 to 40 in good health. The conserved cysteine and the conserved F or W are not part of the CDR3 here. The order of the fields is clone size, V gene, J gene, CDR3 protein. Size values are once, few and many counts, or a class for expanded clones, and some rows have none.

clone size: .; V gene: TRBV30; J gene: TRBJ1-5; CDR3 protein: AWSRGNGQPQH
clone size: .; V gene: TRBV6-5; J gene: TRBJ2-7; CDR3 protein: ASKSASYEQY
clone size: .; V gene: TRBV5-1; J gene: TRBJ2-1; CDR3 protein: ASSLQGQGANEQF
clone size: .; V gene: TRBV20-1; J gene: TRBJ2-1; CDR3 protein: SAPEGPEQF
clone size: .; V gene: TRBV2; J gene: TRBJ2-6; CDR3 protein: ASAKGGANVLT
clone size: .; V gene: TRBV7-9; J gene: TRBJ1-1; CDR3 protein: ASSFQGDGDTEAF
clone size: .; V gene: TRBV9; J gene: TRBJ1-6; CDR3 protein: ASSVDPQGTYNSPLH
clone size: .; V gene: TRBV5-6; J gene: TRBJ2-7; CDR3 protein: ASSLTESYEQY
clone size: .; V gene: TRBV3-1/TRBV3-2; J gene: TRBJ2-1; CDR3 protein: ASSQSLAGGKF
clone size: .; V gene: TRBV11-2; J gene: TRBJ2-7; CDR3 protein: ASSLGFYEQY
clone size: .; V gene: TRBV5-1; J gene: TRBJ2-7; CDR3 protein: ASRLYSSYEQY
clone size: .; V gene: TRBV5-4; J gene: TRBJ1-2; CDR3 protein: ASSLDVSAVTWYGYT
clone size: few; V gene: TRBV7-3; J gene: TRBJ2-2; CDR3 protein: ASSFGSDGELF
clone size: once; V gene: TRBV4-2; J gene: TRBJ2-1; CDR3 protein: ASSQVAEQF
clone size: .; V gene: TRBV5-1; J gene: TRBJ1-1; CDR3 protein: ASSLGPVNTEAF
clone size: .; V gene: TRBV4-2; J gene: TRBJ1-1; CDR3 protein: ASSHKSANRNTEAF
clone size: .; V gene: TRBV6-5; J gene: TRBJ1-3; CDR3 protein: ASSYSNGGNTIY
clone size: .; V gene: TRBV28; J gene: TRBJ1-5; CDR3 protein: ASSPRRSNQPQH
clone size: .; V gene: TRBV27; J gene: TRBJ2-5; CDR3 protein: ASSLRHGVTAQY
clone size: .; V gene: TRBV2; J gene: TRBJ2-7; CDR3 protein: ASSQREHSYEQY
clone size: .; V gene: TRBV12-3/TRBV12-4; J gene: TRBJ2-1; CDR3 protein: ASSYHPGNEQF
clone size: .; V gene: TRBV9; J gene: TRBJ2-3; CDR3 protein: ASSSGLASTDTQY
clone size: .; V gene: TRBV7-3; J gene: TRBJ2-3; CDR3 protein: ASSLISRDTQY
clone size: .; V gene: TRBV28; J gene: TRBJ2-7; CDR3 protein: ASTRTSGTYEQY
clone size: once; V gene: TRBV25-1; J gene: TRBJ1-1; CDR3 protein: ASSERMGRDVAF
clone size: .; V gene: TRBV15; J gene: TRBJ1-2; CDR3 protein: ATSTATGDVSYGYT
clone size: .; V gene: TRBV7-2; J gene: TRBJ2-7; CDR3 protein: ASRDVAGKYEQY
clone size: .; V gene: TRBV19; J gene: TRBJ1-2; CDR3 protein: ASSPRGRHSYGYT
clone size: once; V gene: TRBV14; J gene: TRBJ2-1; CDR3 protein: ASSPRRDEQF
clone size: .; V gene: TRBV7-2; J gene: TRBJ1-2; CDR3 protein: ASSPGGWGGYT
clone size: .; V gene: TRBV4-2; J gene: TRBJ2-5; CDR3 protein: ASSQRGLADAQETQY
clone size: .; V gene: TRBV28; J gene: TRBJ1-6; CDR3 protein: ASSLPLFGGLGAGNSPLH
clone size: .; V gene: TRBV5-4; J gene: TRBJ2-2; CDR3 protein: ASSLTTGELF
clone size: .; V gene: TRBV6-5; J gene: TRBJ2-1; CDR3 protein: ASSLLAEGSNEQF
clone size: .; V gene: TRBV7-3; J gene: TRBJ2-5; CDR3 protein: ASSYGGTETQY
clone size: .; V gene: TRBV5-6; J gene: TRBJ2-5; CDR3 protein: ASSYRGQLQETQY
clone size: .; V gene: TRBV7-8; J gene: TRBJ1-2; CDR3 protein: ASSSDRLYGYT
clone size: .; V gene: TRBV6-2/TRBV6-3; J gene: TRBJ2-7; CDR3 protein: ASSSRADYEQY
clone size: .; V gene: TRBV19; J gene: TRBJ1-6; CDR3 protein: ASNSGRRSPLH
clone size: .; V gene: TRBV6-2/TRBV6-3; J gene: TRBJ2-7; CDR3 protein: ASSKLAGRYEQY
clone size: .; V gene: TRBV13; J gene: TRBJ1-1; CDR3 protein: ASSFDLDRATEAF
clone size: .; V gene: TRBV5-1; J gene: TRBJ1-1; CDR3 protein: ASSMSGVPMNTEAF
clone size: .; V gene: TRBV30; J gene: TRBJ1-3; CDR3 protein: ARASGNTIY
clone size: .; V gene: TRBV18; J gene: TRBJ2-4; CDR3 protein: ASSPALRQGIEGKNIQY
clone size: .; V gene: TRBV19; J gene: TRBJ2-3; CDR3 protein: ASSGDTQY
clone size: medium-sized; V gene: TRBV2; J gene: TRBJ2-7; CDR3 protein: ASARRSYEQY
clone size: .; V gene: TRBV12-3/TRBV12-4; J gene: TRBJ2-7; CDR3 protein: ASSVTGGWEQY
clone size: .; V gene: TRBV5-6; J gene: TRBJ1-2; CDR3 protein: ASSYDSTLNYGYT
clone size: .; V gene: TRBV7-2; J gene: TRBJ1-4; CDR3 protein: ASSFVPFGEGGEKLF
clone size: .; V gene: TRBV7-9; J gene: TRBJ2-5; CDR3 protein: ASSSTNLAGGETQY
clone size: .; V gene: TRBV9; J gene: TRBJ2-2; CDR3 protein: ASSVEPSGSVGTGELF
clone size: .; V gene: TRBV5-6; J gene: TRBJ2-1; CDR3 protein: ASSLVKGSYNEQF
clone size: .; V gene: TRBV9; J gene: TRBJ2-1; CDR3 protein: ASSVAAWREVHNEQF
clone size: .; V gene: TRBV11-3; J gene: TRBJ2-1; CDR3 protein: ASSSRQRGYNEQF
clone size: .; V gene: TRBV29-1; J gene: TRBJ1-2; CDR3 protein: SSSSGDYGYT
clone size: once; V gene: TRBV7-9; J gene: TRBJ2-7; CDR3 protein: ASSLAGGEQY
clone size: .; V gene: TRBV30; J gene: TRBJ2-1; CDR3 protein: ALTGLTRSGEQF
clone size: .; V gene: TRBV6-6; J gene: TRBJ2-1; CDR3 protein: AIRWEGNEQF
clone size: .; V gene: TRBV19; J gene: TRBJ2-2; CDR3 protein: ASSSRQGGNTGELF
clone size: .; V gene: TRBV9; J gene: TRBJ1-6; CDR3 protein: ASSVAAGSHYNSPLH